This T cell receptor (beta chain) comes out of a study of shared clonotypes between healthy human individuals. The data were produced by immunoSEQ multiplex PCR, yet TCRdb's version contains in-frame clones alone and is incomplete. The profile shows roughly 2.6 million clones, approximately 94% of them singletons. This CDR3 has 14 amino acids. Trimming at V came to 5 bases and at J to 4 bases, leaving 7 bases not matched to a gene. CDR1 and CDR2 from the germline V gene are LGHNT and FRNRAP. Sequenced sample: naive CD4+ T cells sorted from blood. Noted subset: CD45RA+ positively selected. The chain uses TRBV12-5 and TRBJ1-1; 7 bases line up with TRBD1. The origin of this receptor is a man in his late teens or twenties in good health. The CDR3, as DNA: TGTGCTAGTGGTCCCAGGGGGAGGCTCACTGAAGCTTTCTTT. It encodes CASGPRGRLTEAFF.